This T cell receptor beta chain was sequenced in a study of fetal regulatory T cell absence and autoimmunity. V dropped 3 bases and J dropped 0 bases, with 9 bases sitting between them. This CDR3 has 15 amino acids. From germline, CDR1 is LNHDA and CDR2 SQIVND (reference sequence). Method: immunoSEQ multiplex PCR; TCRdb's copy keeps in-frame clones and lacks some. The data contain around 100,000 clones, approximately 75% of them singletons. The chain carries TRBV19 and TRBJ1-5; D is unclear. The specimen was pancreas tissue. The receptor was derived from a male donor with IPEX syndrome. The DNA for the CDR3 is TGTGCCAGTAGTATCCACCCCCATAGCAATCAGCCCCAGCATTTT. Its translation: CASSIHPHSNQPQHF.